This entry features one T cell receptor beta chain sequence. These data come from a study of blood T cell repertoires in COVID-19. Study overall: The samples span acute and convalescent COVID-19 from the United States, Italy and Spain.

For recovered donors of Cohort 3, there were two negative PCRs, clearance, or symptom resolution. Per the original methods: How many nucleated cells were present was estimated from reference gene primer amplification. Profiled with immunoSEQ multiplex PCR; TCRdb holds only in-frame clones, not every one. V and J calls and clone size follow that table, whereas D and trimming were derived from the DNA. The sample holds about 140,000 clones, roughly 75% seen once. V dropped 5 bases and J dropped 3; count of bases not matched to a gene: 10. CDR1 and CDR2 (germline): SGHTA, FQGNSA. The CDR3 spans 15 residues.

The sequenced material came from PBMCs or T cells enriched from blood (not recorded which). The chain joins TRBV7-2 to TRBJ2-7; 7 positions agree with TRBD1. The sequence was obtained from a woman in her forties or fifties who had recovered from COVID-19. In DNA form, the CDR3 reads TGTGCCAGCAGCCGTTTTGGACAGGCCGGCTACGAGCAGTACGTC. Protein: CASSRFGQAGYEQYV.